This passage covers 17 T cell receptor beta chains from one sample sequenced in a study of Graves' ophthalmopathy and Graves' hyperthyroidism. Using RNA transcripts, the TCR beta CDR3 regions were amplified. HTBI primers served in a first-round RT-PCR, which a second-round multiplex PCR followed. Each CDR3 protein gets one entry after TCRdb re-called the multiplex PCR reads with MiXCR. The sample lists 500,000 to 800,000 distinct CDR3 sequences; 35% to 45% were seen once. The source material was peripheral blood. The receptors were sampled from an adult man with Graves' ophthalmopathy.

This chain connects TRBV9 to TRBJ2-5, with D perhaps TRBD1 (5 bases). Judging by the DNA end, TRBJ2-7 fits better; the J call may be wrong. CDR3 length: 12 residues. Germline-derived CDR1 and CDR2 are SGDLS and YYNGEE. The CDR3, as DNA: TGTGCCAGCAGCGCAGGGCCGGCCGAGCAGTACTTC. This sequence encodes CASSAGPAEQYF.

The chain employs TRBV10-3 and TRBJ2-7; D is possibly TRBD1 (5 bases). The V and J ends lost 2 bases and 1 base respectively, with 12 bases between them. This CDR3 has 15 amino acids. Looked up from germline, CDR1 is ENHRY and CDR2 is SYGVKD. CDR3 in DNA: TGTGCCATCAGTGAGAGGTCAGGGCCGTCCTACGAGCAGTACTTC. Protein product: CAISERSGPSYEQYF.

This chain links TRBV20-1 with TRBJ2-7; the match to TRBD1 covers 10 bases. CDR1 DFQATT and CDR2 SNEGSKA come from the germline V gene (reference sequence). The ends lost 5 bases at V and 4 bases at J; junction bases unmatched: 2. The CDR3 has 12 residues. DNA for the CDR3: TGCAGTGCTGGGACAGGGGATTACGAGCAGTACTTC. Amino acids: CSAGTGDYEQYF.

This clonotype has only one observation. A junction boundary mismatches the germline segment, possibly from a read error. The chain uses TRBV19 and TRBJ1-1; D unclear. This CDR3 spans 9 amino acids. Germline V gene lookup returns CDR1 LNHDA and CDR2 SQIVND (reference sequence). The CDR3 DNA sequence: TGTGCCAGTAGCACTGAAGCTTCCTTT. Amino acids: CASSTEASF.

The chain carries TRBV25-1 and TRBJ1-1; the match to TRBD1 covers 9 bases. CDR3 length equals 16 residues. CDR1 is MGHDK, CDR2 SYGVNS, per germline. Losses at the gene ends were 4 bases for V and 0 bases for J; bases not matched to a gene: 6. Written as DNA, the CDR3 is TGTGCCAGCAGTGCCCCTAGACAGGGGGTGAACACTGAAGCTTTCTTT. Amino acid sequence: CASSAPRQGVNTEAFF.

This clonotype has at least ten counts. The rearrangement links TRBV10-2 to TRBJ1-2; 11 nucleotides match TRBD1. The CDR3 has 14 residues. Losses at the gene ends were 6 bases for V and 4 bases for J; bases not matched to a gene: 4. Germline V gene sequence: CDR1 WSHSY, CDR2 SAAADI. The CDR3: CASRGQGETYGYTF. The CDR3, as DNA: TGCGCCAGCAGGGGACAGGGGGAGACCTATGGCTACACCTTC.

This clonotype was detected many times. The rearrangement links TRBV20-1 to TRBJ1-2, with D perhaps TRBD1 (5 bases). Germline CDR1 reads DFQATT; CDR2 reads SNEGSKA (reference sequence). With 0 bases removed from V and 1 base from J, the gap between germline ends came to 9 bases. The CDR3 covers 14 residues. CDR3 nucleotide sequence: TGCAGTGCTAGAGAGGGACTTTATAACTATGGCTACACCTTC. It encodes CSAREGLYNYGYTF.

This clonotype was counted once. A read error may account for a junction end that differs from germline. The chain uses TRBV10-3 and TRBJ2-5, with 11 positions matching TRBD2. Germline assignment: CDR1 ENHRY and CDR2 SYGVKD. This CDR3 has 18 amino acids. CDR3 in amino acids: CASSQDLALAGGQETQCF. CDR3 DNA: TGTGCCAGCAGCCAAGATCTGGCTCTAGCGGGAGGACAAGAGACCCAGTGCTTC.

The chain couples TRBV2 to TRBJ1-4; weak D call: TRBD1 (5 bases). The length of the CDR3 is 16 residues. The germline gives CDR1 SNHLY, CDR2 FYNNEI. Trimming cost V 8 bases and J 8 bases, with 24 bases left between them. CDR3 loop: CASGKGTTLWKEKLFF. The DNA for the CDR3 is TGTGCCAGCGGGAAGGGGACGACTTTGTGGAAGGAAAAACTGTTTTTT.

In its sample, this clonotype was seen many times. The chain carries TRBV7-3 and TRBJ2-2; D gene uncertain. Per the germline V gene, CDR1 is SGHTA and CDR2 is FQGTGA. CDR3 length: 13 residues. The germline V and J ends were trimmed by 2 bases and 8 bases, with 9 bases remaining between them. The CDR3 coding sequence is TGTGCCAGCAGCTTAGCCCATCCGGGGGAGCTGTTTTTT. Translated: CASSLAHPGELFF.

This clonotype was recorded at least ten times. CDR3 sequence reads: CASSPGGRGPGNTIYF. CDR3 DNA: TGTGCCAGCAGCCCCGGGGGACGGGGGCCTGGAAACACCATATATTTT. The J gene is TRBJ1-3, the V gene TRBV12-3 or TRBV12-4, with D possibly being TRBD1 (6 bases). V gave up 6 bases and J gave up 2 bases, with 17 bases separating them. The length of the CDR3 is 16 residues.

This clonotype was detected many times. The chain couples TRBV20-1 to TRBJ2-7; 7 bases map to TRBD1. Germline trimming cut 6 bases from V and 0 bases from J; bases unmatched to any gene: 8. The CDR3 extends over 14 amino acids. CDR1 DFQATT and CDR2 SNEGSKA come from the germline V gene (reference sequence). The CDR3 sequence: CSANTGANSYEQYF. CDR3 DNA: TGCAGTGCCAATACAGGGGCGAACTCCTACGAGCAGTACTTC.

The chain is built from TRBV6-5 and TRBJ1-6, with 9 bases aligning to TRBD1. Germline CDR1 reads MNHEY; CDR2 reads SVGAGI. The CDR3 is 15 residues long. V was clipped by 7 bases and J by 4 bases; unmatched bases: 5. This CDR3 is CASTRDRDYNSPLHF. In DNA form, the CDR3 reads TGTGCCAGCACTCGGGACAGGGATTATAATTCACCCCTCCACTTT.

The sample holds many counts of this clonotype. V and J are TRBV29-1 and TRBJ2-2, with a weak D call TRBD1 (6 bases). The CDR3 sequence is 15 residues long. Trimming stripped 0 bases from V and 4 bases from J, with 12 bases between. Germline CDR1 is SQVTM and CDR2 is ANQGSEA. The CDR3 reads CSVEDPGAGTGELFF. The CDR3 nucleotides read TGCAGCGTTGAAGATCCAGGGGCAGGCACCGGGGAGCTGTTTTTT.

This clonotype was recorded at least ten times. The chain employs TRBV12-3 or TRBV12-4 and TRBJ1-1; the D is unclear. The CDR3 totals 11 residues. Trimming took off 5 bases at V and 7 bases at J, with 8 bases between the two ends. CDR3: CASSSLDEAFF. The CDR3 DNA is TGTGCCAGCAGTAGTCTCGATGAAGCTTTCTTT.

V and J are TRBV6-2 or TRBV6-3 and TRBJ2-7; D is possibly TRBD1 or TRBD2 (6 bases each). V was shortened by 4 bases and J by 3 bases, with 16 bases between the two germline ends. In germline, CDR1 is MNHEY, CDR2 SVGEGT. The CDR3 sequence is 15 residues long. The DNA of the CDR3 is TGTGCCAGCAGTTCCCATGGAGGGGGGAACTACGAGCAGTACTTC. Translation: CASSSHGGGNYEQYF.

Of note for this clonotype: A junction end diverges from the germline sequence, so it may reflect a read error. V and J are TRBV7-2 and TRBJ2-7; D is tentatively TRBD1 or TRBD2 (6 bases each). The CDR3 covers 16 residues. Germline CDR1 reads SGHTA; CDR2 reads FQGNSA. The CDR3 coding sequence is TGTGCCAGCAGTCCCGGACAGCCAGCGGGTACCTACGGGCAGTACTTC. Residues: CASSPGQPAGTYGQYF. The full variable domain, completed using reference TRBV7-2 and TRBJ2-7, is GAGVSQSPSNKVTEKGKDVELRCDPISGHTALYWYRQSLGQGLEFLIYFQGNSAPDKSGLPSDRFSAERTGGSVSTLTIQRTQQEDSAVYLCASSPGQPAGTYGQYFGPGTRLTVT.